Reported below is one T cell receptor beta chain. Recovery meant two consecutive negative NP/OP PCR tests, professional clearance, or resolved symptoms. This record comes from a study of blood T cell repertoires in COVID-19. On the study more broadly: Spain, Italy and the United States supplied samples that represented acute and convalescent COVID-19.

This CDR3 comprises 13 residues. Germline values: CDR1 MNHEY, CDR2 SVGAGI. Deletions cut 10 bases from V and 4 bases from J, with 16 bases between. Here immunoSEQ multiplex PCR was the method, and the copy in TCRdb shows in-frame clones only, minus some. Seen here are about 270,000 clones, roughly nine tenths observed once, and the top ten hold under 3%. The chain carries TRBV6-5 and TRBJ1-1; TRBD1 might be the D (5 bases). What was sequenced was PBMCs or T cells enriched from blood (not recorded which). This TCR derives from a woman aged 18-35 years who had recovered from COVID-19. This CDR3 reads CATVRGLGTEAFF. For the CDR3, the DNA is TGTGCCACCGTAAGGGGTTTGGGCACTGAAGCTTTCTTT.